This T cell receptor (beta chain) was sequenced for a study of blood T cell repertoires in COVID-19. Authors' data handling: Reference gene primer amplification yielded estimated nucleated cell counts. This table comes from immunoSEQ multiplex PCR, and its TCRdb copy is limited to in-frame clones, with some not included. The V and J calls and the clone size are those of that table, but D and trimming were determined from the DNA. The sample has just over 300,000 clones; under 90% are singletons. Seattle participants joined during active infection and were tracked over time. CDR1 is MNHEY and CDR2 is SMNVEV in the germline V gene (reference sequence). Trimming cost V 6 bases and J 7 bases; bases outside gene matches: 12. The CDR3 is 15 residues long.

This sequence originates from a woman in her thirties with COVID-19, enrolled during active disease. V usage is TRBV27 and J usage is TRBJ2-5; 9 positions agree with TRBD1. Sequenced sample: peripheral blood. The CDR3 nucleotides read TGTGCCAGCAGGAACCGGACAGGGGCTAGGGGGACCCAGTACTTC. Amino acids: CASRNRTGARGTQYF.